This record concerns one TCR beta chain sequence. This sample is drawn from a study of blood T cell repertoires in COVID-19. Here immunoSEQ multiplex PCR was the method, and the copy in TCRdb shows in-frame clones only, minus some. This table holds 95,000 to 150,000 clones, around three quarters found once. Between the trimmed V and J ends, which lost 3 bases and 2 bases, there was a span of 8 bases. Germline CDR1 is MDHEN and CDR2 is SYDVKM. CDR3 length: 13 residues. The rearrangement joins TRBV28 to TRBJ2-7; D might be TRBD1 (6 bases). Sequencing used peripheral blood. The clonotype originates from a man aged 55 to 70 with active or convalescent COVID-19. CDR3 in amino acids: CASSLTGPYEQYF. The CDR3 DNA follows: TGTGCCAGCAGTTTGACAGGCCCCTACGAGCAGTACTTC.